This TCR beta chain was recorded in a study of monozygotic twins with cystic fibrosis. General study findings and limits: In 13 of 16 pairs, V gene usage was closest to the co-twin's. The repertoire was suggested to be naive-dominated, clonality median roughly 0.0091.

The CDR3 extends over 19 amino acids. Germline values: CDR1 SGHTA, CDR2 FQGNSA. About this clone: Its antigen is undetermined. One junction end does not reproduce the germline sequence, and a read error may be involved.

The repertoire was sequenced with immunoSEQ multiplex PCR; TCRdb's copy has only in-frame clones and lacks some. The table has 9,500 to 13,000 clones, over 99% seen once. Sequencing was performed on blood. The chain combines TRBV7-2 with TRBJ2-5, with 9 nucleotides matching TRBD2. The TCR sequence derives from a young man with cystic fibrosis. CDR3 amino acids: CASSLAGASGVPEQETQYF. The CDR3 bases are TGTGCCAGCAGCCTAGCTGGGGCTAGCGGGGTGCCAGAACAAGAGACCCAGTACTTC.